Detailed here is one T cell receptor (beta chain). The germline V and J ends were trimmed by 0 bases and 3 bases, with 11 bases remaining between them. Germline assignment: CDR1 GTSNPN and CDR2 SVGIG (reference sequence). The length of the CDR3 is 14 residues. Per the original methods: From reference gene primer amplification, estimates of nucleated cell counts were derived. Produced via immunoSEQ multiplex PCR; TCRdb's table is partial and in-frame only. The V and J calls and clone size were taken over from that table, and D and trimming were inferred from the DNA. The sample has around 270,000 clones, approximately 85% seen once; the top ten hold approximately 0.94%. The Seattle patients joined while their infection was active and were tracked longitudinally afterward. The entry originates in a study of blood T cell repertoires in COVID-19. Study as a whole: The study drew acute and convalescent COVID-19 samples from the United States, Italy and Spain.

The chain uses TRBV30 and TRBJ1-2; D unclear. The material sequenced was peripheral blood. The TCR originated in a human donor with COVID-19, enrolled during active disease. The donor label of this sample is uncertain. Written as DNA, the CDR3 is TGTGCCTGGAGTGTACTCGGGCGGGACTATGGCTACACCTTC. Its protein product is CAWSVLGRDYGYTF.